This paragraph reports one T cell receptor (beta chain). As originally analysed: Counts of nucleated cells, estimated from reference gene primer amplification, were obtained. Profiling relied on immunoSEQ multiplex PCR, and the TCRdb table lists in-frame clones only, not all of them. V and J calls and clone size are copied from that table; D and trimming were computed from the DNA. The table has around 80,000 clones, nearly 85% seen once. This sample stems from a study of blood T cell repertoires in COVID-19. Study-level background: T cells, B-cell-depleted T cells, or PBMCs provided the cDNA or gDNA that served as material.

This TCR came from an elderly woman with acute or convalescent COVID-19. Sequences were obtained from peripheral blood.

This CDR3 is CASSGLAGLESTDTQYF. CDR3 nucleotide sequence: TGCGCCAGCAGCGGACTAGCGGGATTGGAAAGCACAGATACGCAGTATTTT. The chain joins TRBV4-1 to TRBJ2-3, with 12 bases lining up with TRBD2. Germline V gene data show CDR1 as MGHRA and CDR2 as YSYEKL. The CDR3 runs 17 residues. With 5 bases clipped from V and 0 bases from J, the junction kept 6 bases outside the gene matches.